This T cell receptor beta chain was obtained from a study of blood T cell repertoires in COVID-19. Study details: Sites in the United States, Italy and Spain provided acute and convalescent COVID-19 samples. T cells, B-cell-depleted T cells, or PBMCs supplied cDNA or gDNA.

Original data processing: Reference gene primer amplification in the assay estimated nucleated cell counts. The data were produced by immunoSEQ multiplex PCR, yet TCRdb's version contains in-frame clones alone and is incomplete. That table furnishes V, J and clone size, whereas the DNA furnished D and trimming. Of approximately 380,000 clones in the sample, more than 75% were seen once. Everyone who took part was about 18 to 89 years old, and they came from 24 US areas. The clonotype originates from a woman between 18 and 29 years old who had recovered from COVID-19. The sequenced material came from PBMCs or T cells enriched from blood (not recorded which).

Here the CDR3 DNA reads TGTGCCAGCAGTGATCCTAAAACACCGGGACAGGGCACTGAAGCTTTCTTT. The encoded protein is CASSDPKTPGQGTEAFF. The chain has TRBV25-1 and TRBJ1-1; 9 bases map to TRBD1. Germline V gene data show CDR1 as MGHDK and CDR2 as SYGVNS. With 3 bases clipped from V and 4 bases from J, the junction kept 12 bases outside the gene matches. This CDR3 contains 17 residues.